The 29 T cell receptor beta chains reported below all come from one sample, sequenced in a study of low-dose radiotherapy and immunotherapy resistance in tumors. Specified time point: before trial treatment. With TRAV- and TRBV-specific primers, first-strand cDNA was made, covering the alpha and beta chains. A constant-region primer paired with the V-primer adapter amplified TCRs over about 20 PCR cycles. TCRdb independently ran MiXCR on the reads; one entry per CDR3 protein. Here the sample spans tens of thousands of distinct CDR3 sequences, around 18% being singletons. The sequences come from PBMCs, collected before treatment. These TCRs come from a male donor with prostate cancer.

This clonotype was observed at least ten times. The rearrangement uses TRBV10-3 and TRBJ2-1; D tentatively fits TRBD1 or TRBD2 (7 bases each). CDR3 length: 18 residues. Germline assignment: CDR1 ENHRY and CDR2 SYGVKD. Trimming took 7 bases from V and 3 from J, leaving 25 bases between them. DNA of the CDR3: TGTGCCATCACCGGGGCGGAGCGGGGACAGAACAACTACAATGAGCAGTTCTTC. Translation: CAITGAERGQNNYNEQFF.

This clonotype showed up many times. This chain joins TRBV7-9 and TRBJ2-5; 7 bases match TRBD1. V lost 11 bases and J lost 4; bases outside the gene matches: 16. The CDR3 spans 15 residues. Germline V gene data show CDR1 as SEHNR and CDR2 as FQNEAQ (reference sequence). The CDR3 is CAESGLGQELETQYF. CDR3 nucleotides: TGTGCCGAATCTGGGCTTGGACAGGAGTTAGAGACCCAGTACTTC.

Ten or more counts support this clonotype. In nucleotides, the CDR3 is TGTGCCAGCAGTTACTCGAGCTACCTCTTGAACACCGGGGAGCTGTTTTTT. Translating gives CASSYSSYLLNTGELFF. The V and J genes are TRBV6-2 or TRBV6-3 and TRBJ2-2; the D is unclear. Per the germline V gene, CDR1 is MNHEY and CDR2 is SVGEGT. Trimming took 0 bases from V and 1 from J, leaving 12 bases between them. This CDR3 has 17 residues.

This clonotype appeared many times. This chain uses TRBV27 with TRBJ1-6; 7 bases line up with TRBD1. Trimming removed 6 bases from V and 4 bases from J; junction bases left unmatched: 6. The CDR3 spans 15 residues. CDR1 is MNHEY and CDR2 is SMNVEV in the germline V gene (reference sequence). CDR3 amino acids: CASRENRGYNSPLHF. The CDR3 DNA reads TGTGCCAGCAGGGAAAACAGGGGATATAATTCACCCCTCCACTTT.

This clonotype showed up many times. For the CDR3, the DNA is TGCGCCAGCAGCCAGACAGGGCGCAGCAATCAGCCCCAGCATTTT. Encoded protein: CASSQTGRSNQPQHF. The chain links TRBV5-1 to TRBJ1-5; 7 bases agree with TRBD1. The CDR3 sequence is 15 residues long. Germline V gene lookup returns CDR1 SGHRS and CDR2 YFSETQ. Losses at the gene ends were 4 bases for V and 1 base for J; bases not matched to a gene: 5. The full variable domain, its missing parts supplied by reference TRBV5-1 and TRBJ1-5, is KAGVTQTPRYLIKTRGQQVTLSCSPISGHRSVSWYQQTPGQGLQFLFEYFSETQRNKGNFPGRFSGRQFSNSRSEMNVSTLELGDSALYLCASSQTGRSNQPQHFGDGTRLSIL.

This clonotype was seen many times. The chain has TRBV29-1 and TRBJ2-1; D might be TRBD2 (6 bases). V lost 4 bases and J 14 bases, leaving 9 bases between the germline ends. CDR1 is SQVTM, CDR2 ANQGSEA, per germline. CDR3 size: 9 residues. The CDR3 spells CSVGGDEFF. CDR3 in DNA: TGCAGCGTTGGCGGGGATGAGTTCTTC.

Details on this clonotype: A far larger clone is only one base removed, so a read error is likely. J is TRBJ1-3 and V is TRBV6-8; no clear D gene. The V and J ends lost 8 bases and 2 bases respectively, with 16 bases between them. The germline CDR1 and CDR2 sequences are MNHGY and SAAAGT. The CDR3 sequence is 15 residues long. The CDR3 protein is CASGEIMAAGNTIYF. CDR3 nucleotides: TGTGCCAGCGGTGAAATAATGGCAGCTGGAAACACCATATATTTT.

This clonotype was picked up many times. The CDR3 sequence is CASSLTGTRNTGELFF. The CDR3 DNA sequence: TGCGCCAGCAGCTTGACCGGGACAAGGAACACCGGGGAGCTGTTTTTT. This chain links TRBV5-1 with TRBJ2-2; D is possibly TRBD1 (6 bases). Germline V gene lookup returns CDR1 SGHRS and CDR2 YFSETQ. The length of the CDR3 is 16 residues. V dropped 1 base and J dropped 1 base, with 11 bases sitting between them.

For this clonotype: This sequence is one base from a far larger clone and is likely a read error. This rearrangement joins TRBV11-2 to TRBJ2-1, with D perhaps TRBD2 (5 bases). This CDR3 spans 13 amino acids. The V end lost 5 bases, the J end lost 10 bases, and 15 bases lay between the germline ends. CDR1 and CDR2 from the germline V gene are SGHAT and FQNNGV. The CDR3 coding sequence is TGTGCCAGCAGCGGGAGCGAGACCTACGAGCAGTTCTTC. This codes for CASSGSETYEQFF. The whole variable domain, filled in from reference TRBV11-2 and TRBJ2-1, reads EAGVAQSPRYKIIEKRQSVAFWCNPISGHATLYWYQQILGQGPKLLIQFQNNGVVDDSQLPKDRFSAERLKGVDSTLKIQPAKLEDSAVYLCASSGSETYEQFFGPGTRLTVL.

This clonotype appeared many times. V and J are TRBV6-1 and TRBJ1-1, with 7 positions matching TRBD1. This CDR3 region has 13 residues. Germline V CDR1 and CDR2: MNHNS, SASEGT. V dropped 5 bases and J dropped 4; count of bases not matched to a gene: 4. CDR3 protein: CASSTQGRTEAFF. CDR3 nucleotide sequence: TGTGCCAGCAGTACACAGGGGCGCACTGAAGCTTTCTTT.

The CDR3 protein is CASRPPPRETQYF. The CDR3 nucleotides read TGTGCCAGCAGGCCCCCCCCCCGGGAGACCCAGTACTTC. V and J are TRBV6-2 or TRBV6-3 and TRBJ2-5, with D hard to call. V was shortened by 6 bases and J by 5 bases, with 13 bases between the two germline ends. The germline CDR1 and CDR2 sequences are MNHEY and SVGEGT. The CDR3 totals 13 residues.

This sequence joins TRBV10-3 and TRBJ2-4, with D uncertain. Between the trimmed V and J ends, which lost 3 bases and 14 bases, there was a span of 20 bases. From germline, CDR1 is ENHRY and CDR2 SYGVKD. The CDR3 runs to 14 residues. CDR3 protein: CAISDHLHGPEEYF. The CDR3 nucleotides read TGTGCCATCAGTGACCACTTACATGGACCCGAGGAGTACTTC.

This clonotype was counted at least ten times. The junction does not match germline at one end; this may be a read error. The rearrangement joins TRBV6-1 to TRBJ2-7, with TRBD1 identical over 12 bases. This CDR3 has 14 amino acids. CDR1 is MNHNS, CDR2 SASEGT, per germline. The CDR3 sequence: CASSDRLGQGAGNF. The DNA of the CDR3 is TGTGCCAGCAGTGATCGGTTGGGACAGGGGGCTGGAAACTTC.

Regarding this clonotype: At one of its ends the junction is not consistent with the germline gene, which may arise from a read error. V is TRBV4-1 and J is TRBJ2-2; 9 bases agree with TRBD1. The germline V gene has CDR1 MGHRA and CDR2 YSYEKL. CDR3 length: 19 residues. CDR3 DNA: TGCGCTAGCAGCCAAGTCACGATGGGACAGGGAAGAGCCACCGGGGAGCTGTTTTTT. The encoded protein is CASSQVTMGQGRATGELFF.

This clonotype was seen repeatedly, ten times or more. The J gene is TRBJ2-7, the V gene TRBV7-2; 7 bases fit TRBD1. J gave up 3 bases and V 2 bases, and 1 base lay outside the gene matches. The germline V gene encodes CDR1 SGHTA and CDR2 FQGNSA. The CDR3 consists of 13 residues. CDR3 in DNA: TGTGCCAGCAGCTTACAGGGGGACTACGAGCAGTACTTC. Amino acid sequence: CASSLQGDYEQYF.

At least ten counts were recorded for this clonotype. The chain joins TRBV28 to TRBJ2-3, with TRBD1 as a possible D gene (6 bases). The CDR3 runs 17 residues. Germline CDR1 is MDHEN and CDR2 is SYDVKM. V was clipped by 6 bases and J by 0 bases, with 19 bases between them. CDR3 sequence reads: CASSPYRGGPSTDTQYF. CDR3 DNA sequence: TGTGCCAGCAGCCCCTACAGAGGGGGACCCAGCACAGATACGCAGTATTTT.

This clonotype has more than one count but fewer than ten. The V and J genes are TRBV5-1 and TRBJ2-1; the D gene is possibly TRBD2 (7 bases). CDR1 SGHRS and CDR2 YFSETQ come from the germline V gene. The ends were cut back, 2 bases at V and 6 bases at J, with 21 bases in the middle. This CDR3 is 17 amino acids long. CDR3 residues: CASSFPSKGGVGNEQFF. CDR3 DNA sequence: TGCGCCAGCAGCTTCCCCTCCAAGGGGGGGGTAGGCAATGAGCAGTTCTTC.

In this sample, this clonotype turned up many times. The chain combines TRBV28 with TRBJ2-7; weak D call: TRBD1 (6 bases). CDR3 length equals 13 residues. V shed 2 bases and J shed 3 bases, with 8 bases lying between them. From germline, CDR1 is MDHEN and CDR2 SYDVKM. The CDR3 sequence: CASSLQGSYEQYF. CDR3 in DNA: TGTGCCAGCAGTTTACAGGGGAGCTACGAGCAGTACTTC.

Ten or more counts support this clonotype. The chain combines TRBV2 with TRBJ2-7, with D maybe TRBD1 (6 bases). Between the trimmed V and J ends, which lost 6 bases and 3 bases, there was a span of 18 bases. The CDR3 sequence is 15 residues long. CDR1 SNHLY and CDR2 FYNNEI come from the germline V gene. The CDR3, as DNA: TGTGCCAGCAGGCTGGGACAAACCAGCGGCTACGAGCAGTACTTC. Translation gives CASRLGQTSGYEQYF. Filled out from reference TRBV2 and TRBJ2-7, the complete variable domain reads EPEVTQTPSHQVTQMGQEVILRCVPISNHLYFYWYRQILGQKVEFLVSFYNNEISEKSEIFDDQFSVERPDGSNFTLKIRSTKLEDSAMYFCASRLGQTSGYEQYFGPGTRLTVT.

Of note for this clonotype: A read error likely explains this, since a far larger clone differs by one base. This rearrangement joins TRBV3-1 to TRBJ2-1, with D possibly being TRBD1 (5 bases). The CDR3 spans 12 residues. CDR1 and CDR2 from the germline V gene are LGHDT and YNNKEL (reference sequence). V shed 4 bases and J shed 13 bases, with 14 bases lying between them. CDR3 bases: TGTGCCAGCAGCCTTACACGACAGACCCAGTTCTTC. Protein sequence: CASSLTRQTQFF.

The sample holds many counts of this clonotype. The chain couples TRBV10-3 to TRBJ1-1; TRBD1 agrees at 8 bases. Germline V gene sequence: CDR1 ENHRY, CDR2 SYGVKD. V dropped 4 bases and J dropped 1; count of bases not matched to a gene: 2. This CDR3 is built from 14 residues. For the CDR3, the DNA is TGTGCCATCAGTGGAACAGGGGGGAACACTGAAGCTTTCTTT. Its translation is CAISGTGGNTEAFF.

Concerning this clonotype itself: With a far larger clone one base away, a read error is the likely cause. The genes are TRBV20-1 and TRBJ2-7; possible D gene TRBD1, 6 bases. Germline V gene sequence: CDR1 DFQATT, CDR2 SNEGSKA (reference sequence). The CDR3 consists of 15 residues. Trimming shortened V by 0 bases and J by 7 bases, and 19 bases separated the two germline ends. CDR3 bases: TGCAGTGCTAGAGACCAGCAGGGGTACTACAATGAGCAGTACTTC. Protein: CSARDQQGYYNEQYF.

This chain links TRBV6-2 or TRBV6-3 with TRBJ2-1; 11 bases align to TRBD1. Germline V lookup: CDR1 MNHEY, CDR2 SVGEGT. The CDR3 loop spans 14 amino acids. With V trimmed by 5 bases and J by 5 bases, 2 bases remained unmatched. The CDR3 sequence is CASSGTGGNNEQFF. Written as DNA, the CDR3 is TGTGCCAGCAGTGGGACAGGGGGAAACAATGAGCAGTTCTTC.

Many counts were recorded for this clonotype. This chain links TRBV19 with TRBJ1-1; tentative D call: TRBD1 (5 bases). Germline V gene data show CDR1 as LNHDA and CDR2 as SQIVND (reference sequence). The CDR3 runs to 14 residues. The germline V and J ends were trimmed by 3 bases and 7 bases, with 15 bases remaining between them. Here the CDR3 reads CASSISRAVNEAFF. CDR3 nucleotides: TGTGCCAGTAGTATTAGCAGGGCTGTAAATGAAGCTTTCTTT.

This clonotype showed up many times. This rearrangement joins TRBV7-9 to TRBJ1-1; 9 nucleotides match TRBD1. CDR3 length equals 18 residues. After removal of 0 bases from V and 1 base from J, the junction contained 9 bases not matched to a gene. The germline CDR1 and CDR2 sequences are SEHNR and FQNEAQ (reference sequence). The chain's CDR3 is CASSLAGQGWGSNTEAFF. The DNA for the CDR3 is TGTGCCAGCAGCTTAGCGGGACAGGGTTGGGGTTCGAACACTGAAGCTTTCTTT.

There are many counts of this clonotype. The V and J genes are TRBV30 and TRBJ2-3, with TRBD2 identical over 10 bases. The germline V gene encodes CDR1 GTSNPN and CDR2 SVGIG (reference sequence). This CDR3 contains 16 residues. Germline trimming cut 6 bases from V and 4 bases from J; bases unmatched to any gene: 13. DNA for the CDR3: TGTGCCTGTCGAAGGCTAGCGGGAGTCTTCCCAGATACGCAGTATTTT. This translates into CACRRLAGVFPDTQYF.

About this clonotype: The likely explanation is a read error, given a far larger clone one base away. The rearrangement uses TRBV6-8 and TRBJ2-1, with D possibly being TRBD2 (6 bases). This CDR3 has 14 amino acids. Germline CDR1 and CDR2: MNHGY and SAAAGT. Trimming removed 6 bases at V and 5 bases at J, with 14 bases between. This chain's CDR3 is CASSRDGLNNEQFF. The DNA of the CDR3 is TGTGCCAGCAGCCGGGACGGACTAAACAATGAGCAGTTCTTC.

By its share, this clonotype is medium-sized. The CDR3 loop is CASSLGEVLVTDTQYF. CDR3 in DNA: TGTGCCAGCAGCTTGGGAGAAGTATTAGTCACAGATACGCAGTATTTT. J is TRBJ2-3 and V is TRBV5-6; no reliable D call. The CDR3 loop spans 16 amino acids. Germline assignment: CDR1 SGHDT and CDR2 YYEEEE. Trimming took off 0 bases at V and 2 bases at J, with 13 bases between the two ends.

This clonotype has a count of ten or more. V usage is TRBV19 and J usage is TRBJ2-2; D is ambiguous. Germline CDR1 LNHDA, CDR2 SQIVND (reference sequence). Trimming cost V 0 bases and J 6 bases, with 5 bases left between them. There are 13 residues in the CDR3. Here the CDR3 reads CASSIEGSGELFF. As DNA, the CDR3 is TGTGCCAGTAGTATAGAGGGGTCCGGGGAGCTGTTTTTT.